This T cell receptor beta chain comes out of a study of a mutant IDH1 vaccine in newly diagnosed glioma. The table came from immunoSEQ multiplex PCR; TCRdb's copy has only in-frame clones and leaves some out. The table lists more than 50,000 clones, around 80% of them singletons. As to time point: week 11, during vaccination. Mutant IDH1 20-mer peptide, at 300 ug, made up each vaccine dose, with topical imiquimod. Of note for this clone: The target antigen is unknown.

The germline V gene has CDR1 LGHNA and CDR2 YSLEER. There are 14 residues in the CDR3. J was trimmed by 3 bases and V by 2 bases; bases with no gene match: 1. The starting material was PBMCs, obtained from a glioma patient whose treatment included an IDH1 peptide vaccine. This sequence originates from a man in his forties or fifties with glioma. The chain uses TRBV4-3 and TRBJ2-7, with 10 bases identical to TRBD1. The CDR3 nucleotides are TGCGCCAGCAGCCAACGGACAGGGGGCTACGAGCAGTACTTC. The encoded protein is CASSQRTGGYEQYF.